This T cell receptor (beta chain) emerged from a study of T cells in Graves' hyperthyroidism and ophthalmopathy. Amplified regions were TCR beta CDR3 sequences from RNA transcripts. With the HTBI primer set, the TCR CDR3 went through a first round of RT-PCR. TCRdb recomputed calls from the multiplex PCR reads with MiXCR, one row per CDR3 protein. The profile shows roughly 740,000 distinct CDR3 sequences, 16% of them singletons. This clonotype occurred a few times. Pregnant or lactating patients were excluded, as were those with uncontrolled infection or other autoimmune disease. Germline assignment: CDR1 SNHLY and CDR2 FYNNEI. V was shortened by 5 bases and J by 2 bases, with 21 bases between the two germline ends. The CDR3 runs to 17 residues.

Sample: blood. The TCR originated in a man younger than 35 with Graves' hyperthyroidism. The chain links TRBV2 to TRBJ1-2, with unresolved D. The CDR3 here is CASSRVAEQRKNYGYTF. The CDR3 nucleotides read TGTGCCAGCAGTCGGGTAGCGGAACAGCGGAAAAACTATGGCTACACCTTC. Based on the CDR3 plus reference TRBV2 and TRBJ1-2, the full variable domain is EPEVTQTPSHQVTQMGQEVILRCVPISNHLYFYWYRQILGQKVEFLVSFYNNEISEKSEIFDDQFSVERPDGSNFTLKIRSTKLEDSAMYFCASSRVAEQRKNYGYTFGSGTRLTVV.